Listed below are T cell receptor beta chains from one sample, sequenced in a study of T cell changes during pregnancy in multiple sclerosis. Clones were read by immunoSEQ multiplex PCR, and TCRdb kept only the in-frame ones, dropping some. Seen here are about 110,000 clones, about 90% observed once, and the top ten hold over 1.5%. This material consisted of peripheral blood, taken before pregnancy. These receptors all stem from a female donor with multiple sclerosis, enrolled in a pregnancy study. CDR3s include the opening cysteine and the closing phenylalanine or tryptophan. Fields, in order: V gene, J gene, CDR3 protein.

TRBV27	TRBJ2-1	CASTTTPGRKVVNEQFF
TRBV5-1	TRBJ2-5	CASSLLGQGQETQYF
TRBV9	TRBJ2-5	CASSVGVAGGQETQYF
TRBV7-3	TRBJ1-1	CASSSGQGGVDTEAFF
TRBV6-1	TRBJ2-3	CASKPSGGVDTQYF
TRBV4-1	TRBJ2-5	CASSQEAGLRIETQYF
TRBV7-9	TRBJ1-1	CASSVQVPEAFF
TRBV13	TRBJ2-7	CASSLSRMAPRTVSSYEQYF
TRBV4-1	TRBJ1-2	CASSAPGTGYGYTF
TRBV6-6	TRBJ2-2	CASSTDRGRTGELFF
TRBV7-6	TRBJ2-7	CASSVGTSYYEQYF
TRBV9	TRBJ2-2	CASSAGGGTGITGELFF
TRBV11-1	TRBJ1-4	CASSLGSIATNEKLFF
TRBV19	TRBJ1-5	CASNTQGRDQPQHF
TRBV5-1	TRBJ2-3	CASSLDGGATDTQYF
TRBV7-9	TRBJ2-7	CASSLTSGDSYEQYF
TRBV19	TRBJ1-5	CASNFGLYSNQPQHF
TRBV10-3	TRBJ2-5	CAISDARGAGVRETQYF
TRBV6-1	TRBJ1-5	CASTRQGDQPQHF
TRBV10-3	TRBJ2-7	CAISAAYEQYF
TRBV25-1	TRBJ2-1	CASSQGQLLYNEQFF
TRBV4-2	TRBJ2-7	CASSSTGQGRGEQYF
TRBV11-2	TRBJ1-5	CASSAGLSNQPQHF
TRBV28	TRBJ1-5	CASNLPTRARSAYSNQPQHF
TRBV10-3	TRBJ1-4	CAISERDRGLSNEKLFF
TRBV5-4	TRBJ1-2	CASSSPTGPYGYTF
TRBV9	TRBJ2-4	CASSERDLARDIQYF
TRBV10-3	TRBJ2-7	CAIKADDEQYF
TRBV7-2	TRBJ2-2	CASSLPSGSGVDTGELFF
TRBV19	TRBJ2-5	CASSIAGTEETQYF